This is a list of T cell receptor beta chains from one sample in a study of cytomegalovirus exposure and HLA in healthy donors. Only in-frame clones appear in the TCRdb table, and some are missing; sequencing was by immunoSEQ multiplex PCR. The sample contains approximately 97,000 clones, about 62% of which appear only once. Material for sequencing was PBMCs. The receptors originated from a human donor in good health. The CDR3 runs from the conserved cysteine through the conserved F or W. A D gene is named only where the DNA matches it firmly. Clone size, where shown, is once, few, many, or a class for clones that have expanded.

d_call j_call clone_size v_call cdr3_length cdr3_aa cdr3_nt
. TRBJ2-7 . TRBV27 14 CASSFSSQGYEQYF TGTGCCAGCAGTTTCTCGTCTCAGGGGTACGAGCAGTACTTC
TRBD2 TRBJ2-1 . TRBV29-1 17 CSVEDVRTSGRNNEQFF TGCAGCGTTGAAGATGTGAGGACTAGCGGGAGGAACAATGAGCAGTTCTTC
. TRBJ1-1 . TRBV2 14 CASSSPPLNTEAFF TGTGCCAGCAGTTCCCCCCCCTTGAACACTGAAGCTTTCTTT
TRBD2 TRBJ2-3 few TRBV2 15 CASSSGTRRTDTQYF TGTGCCAGCAGTTCCGGGACTAGGCGCACAGATACGCAGTATTTT
. TRBJ2-7 . TRBV7-3 14 CASSLGSGSYEQYF TGTGCCAGCAGCTTAGGGAGCGGCTCCTACGAGCAGTACTTC
. TRBJ2-4 . TRBV28 15 CASSLTLPQGGIQYF TGTGCCAGCAGTTTAACCCTTCCCCAGGGGGGCATTCAGTACTTC
. TRBJ2-1 . TRBV19 14 CASRGYGGFNEQFF TGTGCCAGTAGGGGATACGGAGGGTTCAATGAGCAGTTCTTC
TRBD1 TRBJ2-7 . TRBV5-1 16 CASSSANRGNVYEQYF TGCGCCAGCAGCTCCGCGAACAGGGGGAATGTCTACGAGCAGTACTTC
TRBD2 TRBJ2-5 once TRBV5-1 17 CASSLGLAGRKGETQYF TGCGCCAGCAGCTTGGGTCTAGCGGGGCGGAAGGGGGAGACCCAGTACTTC
. TRBJ1-2 few TRBV6-6 13 CASSYSQIDGYTF TGTGCCAGCAGTTACTCACAGATCGATGGCTACACCTTC
TRBD2 TRBJ2-5 . TRBV11-2 15 CASSRLAGGEETQYF TGTGCCAGCAGTCGCCTAGCGGGAGGGGAGGAGACCCAGTACTTC
. TRBJ2-7 . TRBV27 15 CASSLKAGTLREQYF TGTGCCAGCAGTTTAAAGGCGGGTACCCTTAGAGAGCAGTACTTC
TRBD2 TRBJ2-7 . TRBV6-5 15 CASSPTSSGSGEQYF TGTGCCAGCAGCCCGACCTCTAGCGGGAGCGGCGAGCAGTACTTC
. TRBJ2-5 . TRBV2 15 CASTKRRDYQETQYF TGTGCCAGCACGAAGCGCCGGGACTACCAAGAGACCCAGTACTTC